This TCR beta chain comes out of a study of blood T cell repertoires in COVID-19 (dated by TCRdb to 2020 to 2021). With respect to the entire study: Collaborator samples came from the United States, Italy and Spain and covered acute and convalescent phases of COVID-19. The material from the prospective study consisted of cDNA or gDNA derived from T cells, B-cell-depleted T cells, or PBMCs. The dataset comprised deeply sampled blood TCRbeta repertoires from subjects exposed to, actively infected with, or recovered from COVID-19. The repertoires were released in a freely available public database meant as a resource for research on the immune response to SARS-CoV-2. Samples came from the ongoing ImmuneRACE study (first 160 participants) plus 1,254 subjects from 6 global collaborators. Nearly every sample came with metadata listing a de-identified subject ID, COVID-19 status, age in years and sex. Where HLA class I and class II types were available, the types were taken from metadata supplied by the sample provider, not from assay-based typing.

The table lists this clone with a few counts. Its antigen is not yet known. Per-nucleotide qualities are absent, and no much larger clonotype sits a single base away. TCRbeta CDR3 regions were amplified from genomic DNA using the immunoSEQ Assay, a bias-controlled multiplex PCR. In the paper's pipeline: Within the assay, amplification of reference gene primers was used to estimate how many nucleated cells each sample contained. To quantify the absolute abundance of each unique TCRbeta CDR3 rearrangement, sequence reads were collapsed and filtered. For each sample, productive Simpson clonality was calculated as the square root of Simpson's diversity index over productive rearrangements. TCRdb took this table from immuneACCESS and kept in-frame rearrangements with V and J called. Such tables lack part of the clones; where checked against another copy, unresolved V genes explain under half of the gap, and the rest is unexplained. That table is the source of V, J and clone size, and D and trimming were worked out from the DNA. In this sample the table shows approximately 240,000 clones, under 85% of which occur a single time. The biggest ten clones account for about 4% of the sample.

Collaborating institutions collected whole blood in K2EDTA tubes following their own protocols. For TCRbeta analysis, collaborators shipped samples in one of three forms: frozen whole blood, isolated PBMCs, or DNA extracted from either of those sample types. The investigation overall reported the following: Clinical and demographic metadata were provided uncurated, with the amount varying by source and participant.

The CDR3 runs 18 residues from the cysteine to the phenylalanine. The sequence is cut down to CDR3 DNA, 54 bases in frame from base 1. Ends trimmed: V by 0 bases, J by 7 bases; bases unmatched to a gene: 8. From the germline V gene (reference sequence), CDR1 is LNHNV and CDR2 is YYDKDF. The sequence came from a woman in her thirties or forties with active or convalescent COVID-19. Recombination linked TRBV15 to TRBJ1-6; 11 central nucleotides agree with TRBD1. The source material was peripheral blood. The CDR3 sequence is CATSRDFGQGARNSPLHF. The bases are TGTGCCACCAGCAGAGATTTTGGACAGGGGGCTAGGAATTCACCCCTCCACTTT.